These 30 T cell receptor beta chains originate from one sample sequenced in a study of shared clonotypes between healthy human individuals. The repertoire was sequenced with immunoSEQ multiplex PCR; TCRdb's copy has only in-frame clones and lacks some. The sample has more than 2 million clones; 93% are singletons. CD8 cells regarded as naive lacked CD45RO, were positively chosen for CCR7, and omitted terminally differentiated effector memory CD45RA+ cells. The sequencing input was naive CD8+ T cells from PBMCs. Receptor source: a man aged 18 to 30 in good health. Some clones in this sample may be carry-over from other donors' samples.

In its sample, this clone was seen once. The chain links TRBV19 to TRBJ1-1; maybe TRBD1 (5 bases). Trimming left V 8 bases short and J 3 bases short, with 25 bases between. The CDR3 has 17 residues. Germline CDR1 is LNHDA and CDR2 is SQIVND (reference sequence). The CDR3 DNA sequence: TGTGCCAGTTGGGATCGGACATCCGACCCCCTGTACACTGAAGCTTTCTTT. This codes for CASWDRTSDPLYTEAFF.

V and J are TRBV2 and TRBJ2-3, with TRBD2 identical over 10 bases. This CDR3 comprises 17 residues. CDR1 SNHLY and CDR2 FYNNEI come from the germline V gene. J gave up 1 base and V 5 bases, and 9 bases lay outside the gene matches. In DNA form, the CDR3 reads TGTGCCAGCAGTTGGGCTAGCGGGAGTTCTGGCACAGATACGCAGTATTTT. Encoded protein: CASSWASGSSGTDTQYF. Together with reference TRBV2 and TRBJ2-3, the CDR3 gives the full variable domain: EPEVTQTPSHQVTQMGQEVILRCVPISNHLYFYWYRQILGQKVEFLVSFYNNEISEKSEIFDDQFSVERPDGSNFTLKIRSTKLEDSAMYFCASSWASGSSGTDTQYFGPGTRLTVL.

The gene calls are TRBV4-1 and TRBJ2-2, with D tentatively TRBD2 (6 bases). The CDR3 length is 14 residues. Germline V lookup: CDR1 MGHRA, CDR2 YSYEKL. The ends were cut back, 4 bases at V and 4 bases at J, with 10 bases in the middle. The CDR3 loop reads CASSPRDSTGELFF. The CDR3 DNA sequence: TGCGCCAGCAGCCCCCGGGACTCCACCGGGGAGCTGTTTTTT.

The chain has TRBV6-5 and TRBJ1-1; D gene unclear. CDR1 and CDR2 from the germline V gene are MNHEY and SVGAGI. The CDR3 is 12 residues long. Trimming stripped 6 bases from V and 10 bases from J, with 15 bases between. CDR3 loop: CASSRPGMGAFF. As DNA, the CDR3 is TGTGCCAGCAGCCGACCGGGCATGGGAGCTTTCTTT.

The rearrangement links TRBV7-9 to TRBJ2-7; 11 positions agree with TRBD2. CDR3 length equals 15 residues. CDR1 is SEHNR and CDR2 is FQNEAQ in the germline V gene (reference sequence). The V segment lost 1 base and the J segment 5 bases; nucleotides outside the gene matches: 4. CDR3 coding DNA: TGTGCCAGCAGCTTAGTACTAGCGGGAGCCCACGAGCAGTACTTC. Protein: CASSLVLAGAHEQYF. The full variable domain, its missing parts supplied by reference TRBV7-9 and TRBJ2-7, is DTGVSQNPRHKITKRGQNVTFRCDPISEHNRLYWYRQTLGQGPEFLTYFQNEAQLEKSRLLSDRFSAERPKGSFSTLEIQRTEQGDSAMYLCASSLVLAGAHEQYFGPGTRLTVT.

This clone came up a few times. The J gene is TRBJ1-1, the V gene TRBV9; maybe TRBD1 (5 bases). The CDR3 has 15 amino acids. The V gene lost 0 bases and the J gene lost 0 bases, with 9 bases spanning the gap. From germline, CDR1 is SGDLS and CDR2 YYNGEE. The CDR3 here is CASSVGGTLNTEAFF. In DNA form, the CDR3 reads TGTGCCAGCAGCGTAGGTGGGACTTTGAACACTGAAGCTTTCTTT.

In nucleotides, the CDR3 is TGTGCCAGCAGCTTGGTACAGGGAATTGACACCATATATTTT. The encoded protein is CASSLVQGIDTIYF. V is TRBV5-6 and J is TRBJ1-3; D is perhaps TRBD1 (6 bases). V shed 0 bases and J shed 8 bases, with 12 bases lying between them. From germline, CDR1 is SGHDT and CDR2 YYEEEE. This CDR3 spans 14 amino acids. The full variable domain, in which reference TRBV5-6 and TRBJ1-3 provide the parts outside the CDR3, is DAGVTQSPTHLIKTRGQQVTLRCSPKSGHDTVSWYQQALGQGPQFIFQYYEEEERQRGNFPDRFSGHQFPNYSSELNVNALLLGDSALYLCASSLVQGIDTIYFGEGSWLTVV.

This rearrangement joins TRBV5-1 to TRBJ2-3, with 9 bases that match TRBD1. This CDR3 has 15 amino acids. Germline values: CDR1 SGHRS, CDR2 YFSETQ. Trimming removed 5 bases from V and 2 bases from J; junction bases left unmatched: 6. CDR3 nucleotides: TGCGCCAGCAGGAGGGACAGGGCCCTCACAGATACGCAGTATTTT. Its protein product is CASRRDRALTDTQYF.

Turning to this clone: Different DNA sequences within this sample yield the same CDR3. The chain has TRBV28 and TRBJ1-1; D is possibly TRBD1 (5 bases). Trimming stripped 2 bases from V and 0 bases from J, with 7 bases between. This CDR3 is 14 amino acids long. Per the germline V gene, CDR1 is MDHEN and CDR2 is SYDVKM. This CDR3 reads CASSLDRLNTEAFF. In DNA form, the CDR3 reads TGTGCCAGCAGTTTAGACAGACTGAACACTGAAGCTTTCTTT.

The chain uses TRBV10-3 and TRBJ2-3, with 10 nucleotides matching TRBD2. This CDR3 has 16 residues. The V segment lost 3 bases and the J segment 2 bases; nucleotides outside the gene matches: 5. Germline CDR1 ENHRY, CDR2 SYGVKD. The CDR3 protein is CAISERLAGVTDTQYF. Here the CDR3 DNA reads TGTGCCATCAGTGAACGGCTAGCGGGAGTCACAGATACGCAGTATTTT.

This chain uses TRBV25-1 with TRBJ2-3; D remains ambiguous. The V and J ends lost 7 bases and 0 bases respectively, with 14 bases between them. The CDR3 spans 15 residues. The V gene's germline CDR1 is MGHDK and CDR2 SYGVNS. CDR3 residues: CASIESAFSTDTQYF. CDR3 in DNA: TGTGCCAGCATCGAGAGCGCCTTTAGCACAGATACGCAGTATTTT.

The chain is built from TRBV28 and TRBJ2-1; TRBD1 or TRBD2 may be the D gene (5 bases each). CDR1 is MDHEN, CDR2 SYDVKM, per germline. Trimming removed 3 bases at V and 9 bases at J, with 9 bases between. This CDR3 spans 12 amino acids. The CDR3 sequence is CASSFEGSEQFF. The DNA of the CDR3 is TGTGCCAGCAGTTTTGAGGGGAGTGAGCAGTTCTTC.

The V gene is TRBV19, the J gene TRBJ2-5, with 11 bases aligning to TRBD2. The germline V gene encodes CDR1 LNHDA and CDR2 SQIVND (reference sequence). Germline trimming cut 4 bases from V and 5 bases from J; bases unmatched to any gene: 6. The CDR3 consists of 15 residues. The CDR3 region is CASSNWASGRETQYF. CDR3 nucleotides: TGTGCCAGTAGTAATTGGGCTAGCGGGAGGGAGACCCAGTACTTC.

The chain recombines TRBV6-6 with TRBJ2-2, with D maybe TRBD2 (6 bases). The CDR3 runs 10 residues. CDR1 is MNHNY, CDR2 SVGAGI, per germline (reference sequence). The CDR3 DNA is TGTGGAGCGGGTACCGGGGAGCTGTTTTTT. Its translation is CGAGTGELFF.

V is TRBV29-1 and J is TRBJ2-7; weak D call: TRBD2 (6 bases). V was clipped by 5 bases and J by 7 bases, with 12 bases between them. CDR1 SQVTM and CDR2 ANQGSEA come from the germline V gene. The CDR3 has 11 residues. CDR3 residues: CSVRRELEQYF. In DNA form, the CDR3 reads TGCAGCGTTCGACGGGAGTTGGAGCAGTACTTC.

This clone was recorded once. V usage is TRBV19 and J usage is TRBJ2-5; D assignment may be TRBD1 or TRBD2 (5 bases each). CDR3 length: 14 residues. The V gene's germline CDR1 is LNHDA and CDR2 SQIVND (reference sequence). V lost 5 bases and J lost 2, with 12 bases in between. The chain's CDR3 is CASSSRDGQETQYF. In nucleotides, the CDR3 is TGTGCCAGTAGTTCACGGGACGGACAAGAGACCCAGTACTTC.

The chain joins TRBV6-5 to TRBJ1-3, with 9 bases fitting TRBD1. From germline, CDR1 is MNHEY and CDR2 SVGAGI. CDR3 length: 14 residues. The V gene end was trimmed by 8 bases and the J gene end by 4 bases; junction bases not matched to a gene: 6. The CDR3 DNA is TGTGCCAGCCGAAACAGGGGGCCGGGAAACACCATATATTTT. It encodes CASRNRGPGNTIYF.

The chain is built from TRBV28 and TRBJ2-7, with D perhaps matching TRBD1 (5 bases). The CDR3 runs 12 residues. V dropped 4 bases and J dropped 7 bases, with 11 bases sitting between them. Germline CDR1 MDHEN, CDR2 SYDVKM. CDR3 loop: CASSSQGGEQYF. In nucleotides, the CDR3 is TGTGCCAGCAGTTCTCAGGGTGGGGAGCAGTACTTC.

This clone was seen just once. This chain joins TRBV4-1 and TRBJ2-7, with TRBD2 identical over 7 bases. This CDR3 has 15 residues. Germline assignment: CDR1 MGHRA and CDR2 YSYEKL. The V segment lost 0 bases and the J segment 4 bases; nucleotides outside the gene matches: 6. The CDR3 DNA reads TGCGCCAGCAGCCAAGATACTAGCGCTCCGTACGAGCAGTACTTC. The encoded protein is CASSQDTSAPYEQYF.

The rearrangement uses TRBV10-3 and TRBJ1-1; the D is unclear. Trimming took 6 bases from V and 1 from J, leaving 6 bases between them. The germline V gene has CDR1 ENHRY and CDR2 SYGVKD. The CDR3 extends over 12 amino acids. In DNA, the CDR3 is TGTGCCATCAGGGACGGGAACACTGAAGCTTTCTTT. Residues: CAIRDGNTEAFF.

The chain links TRBV29-1 to TRBJ2-7; D is possibly TRBD2 (6 bases). The germline V and J ends were trimmed by 1 base and 0 bases, with 19 bases remaining between them. Germline loops: CDR1 SQVTM, CDR2 ANQGSEA. CDR3 length equals 17 residues. The CDR3, as DNA: TGCAGCGTTGAAGCCGCGAAGATTGGGGGGAGCTCCTACGAGCAGTACTTC. Translation gives CSVEAAKIGGSSYEQYF.

CDR3: CASSGGTVHPKVDEQFF. The CDR3 DNA sequence: TGTGCCAGCAGCGGGGGGACAGTCCACCCAAAGGTCGATGAGCAGTTCTTC. The gene calls are TRBV9 and TRBJ2-1, with TRBD1 matching 7 bases. The junction had 17 bases not matched to a gene; V was cut back by 3 bases and J by 8 bases. This CDR3 spans 17 amino acids. Germline V gene data show CDR1 as SGDLS and CDR2 as YYNGEE.

The V call is TRBV5-3, the J call TRBJ2-1; 8 positions agree with TRBD2. TRBV5-3 belongs to the ORF category, with a function that is uncertain. Trimming at V came to 5 bases and at J to 0 bases, leaving 22 bases not matched to a gene. This CDR3 is 21 amino acids long. This CDR3 is CARRIYWGKELAAISYNEQFF. The CDR3 DNA reads as TGTGCCAGAAGAATCTATTGGGGAAAAGAACTAGCGGCCATCTCCTACAATGAGCAGTTCTTC.

This sequence joins TRBV7-6 and TRBJ2-2; 7 bases align to TRBD2. V dropped 5 bases and J dropped 3; count of bases not matched to a gene: 12. This CDR3 is built from 17 residues. In germline, CDR1 is SGHVS, CDR2 FNYEAQ. DNA of the CDR3: TGTGCCAGCAGCCTCCCCCGGGGGGAGACAGACACCGGGGAGCTGTTTTTT. As protein: CASSLPRGETDTGELFF.

This clone has a single count. The chain recombines TRBV7-3 with TRBJ2-7; D remains unclear. Germline V gene sequence: CDR1 SGHTA, CDR2 FQGTGA. This CDR3 is built from 13 residues. Trimming shortened V by 2 bases and J by 3 bases, and 8 bases separated the two germline ends. Here the CDR3 reads CASSLGMNYEQYF. CDR3 sequence (DNA): TGTGCCAGCAGCTTAGGGATGAACTACGAGCAGTACTTC. Complete variable domain (other parts from reference TRBV7-3 and TRBJ2-7): GAGVSQTPSNKVTEKGKYVELRCDPISGHTALYWYRQSLGQGPEFLIYFQGTGAADDSGLPNDRFFAVRPEGSVSTLKIQRTERGDSAVYLCASSLGMNYEQYFGPGTRLTVT.

The genes are TRBV27 and TRBJ1-5; D is uncertain. V was clipped by 2 bases and J by 3 bases, with 8 bases between them. This CDR3 has 14 residues. Germline assignment: CDR1 MNHEY and CDR2 SMNVEV (reference sequence). The CDR3 DNA reads as TGTGCCAGCAGTTTAGTGGGTGTCAATCAGCCCCAGCATTTT. Residues: CASSLVGVNQPQHF.

The genes are TRBV10-1 and TRBJ2-1; no clear D gene. The V gene's germline CDR1 is WNHNN and CDR2 SYGVQD (reference sequence). Deletions cut 6 bases from V and 6 bases from J, with 9 bases between. This CDR3 contains 12 residues. This chain's CDR3 is CASRVPLNEQFF. DNA of the CDR3: TGCGCCAGCAGGGTTCCCCTCAATGAGCAGTTCTTC.

J is TRBJ2-3 and V is TRBV7-9, with D uncertain. This CDR3 spans 15 amino acids. The germline V and J ends were trimmed by 2 bases and 1 base, with 10 bases remaining between them. Germline V lookup: CDR1 SEHNR, CDR2 FQNEAQ (reference sequence). The DNA of the CDR3 is TGTGCCAGCAGCTTAAGCGCAGACGGCACAGATACGCAGTATTTT. It specifies CASSLSADGTDTQYF.

The chain combines TRBV27 with TRBJ2-7, with a possible D match to TRBD2 (5 bases). The ends were cut back, 4 bases at V and 6 bases at J, with 10 bases in the middle. The CDR3 has 12 residues. Germline V gives CDR1 MNHEY, CDR2 SMNVEV (reference sequence). CDR3 nucleotides: TGTGCCAGCAGTTGGGGTGCGGGCGAGCAGTACTTC. Protein product: CASSWGAGEQYF.

The chain employs TRBV19 and TRBJ1-5; 9 bases align to TRBD1. This CDR3 has 16 amino acids. Trimming cost V 5 bases and J 3 bases; bases outside gene matches: 8. The germline V gene has CDR1 LNHDA and CDR2 SQIVND (reference sequence). This CDR3 is CASSLRGQGPNQPQHF. The CDR3 DNA reads TGTGCCAGTAGTCTACGGGGACAGGGACCCAATCAGCCCCAGCATTTT.